This is a list of T cell receptor beta chains from one sample in a study of cytomegalovirus exposure and HLA in healthy donors. Assay used: immunoSEQ multiplex PCR; TCRdb lists only in-frame clones, some missing. The sample has about 95,000 clones, roughly 71% seen once; the top ten hold roughly 5%. Material: PBMCs. These receptors were collected from a woman aged 40-49 years in good health and CMV-seronegative. Each CDR3 is given with its conserved first and last residue. The D gene is left open where the match is weak. Not every row has a clone size; where given, it reads once, few, many or a size class.

J gene: TRBJ1-5
V gene: TRBV2
D gene: -
clone size: few
CDR3 DNA: TGTGCCAGCAGGGACAGCGATCAGCCCCAGCATTTT
CDR3 protein: CASRDSDQPQHF

J gene: TRBJ1-2
V gene: TRBV29-1
D gene: -
clone size: -
CDR3 DNA: TGCAGCGTTGCCCAGGGAATGGGATCTAACTATGGCTACACCTTC
CDR3 protein: CSVAQGMGSNYGYTF

J gene: TRBJ1-4
V gene: TRBV12-5
D gene: -
clone size: -
CDR3 DNA: TGTGCTAGTGGTCCAGGGGAAAAACTGTTTTTT
CDR3 protein: CASGPGEKLFF

J gene: TRBJ2-7
V gene: TRBV6-5
D gene: -
clone size: few
CDR3 DNA: TGTGCCAGCAGTGAGGCCTGGGGCGACGAGCAGTACTTC
CDR3 protein: CASSEAWGDEQYF

J gene: TRBJ2-1
V gene: TRBV5-1
D gene: -
clone size: -
CDR3 DNA: TGCGCCAGCAGCTTAGTGGGAGACCAGTCCTACAATGAGCAGTTCTTC
CDR3 protein: CASSLVGDQSYNEQFF

J gene: TRBJ1-5
V gene: TRBV19
D gene: -
clone size: -
CDR3 DNA: TGTGCCAGTAGAACACCAGGGAACGAAATCTACCCTTATAGCAATCAGCCCCAGCATTTT
CDR3 protein: CASRTPGNEIYPYSNQPQHF

J gene: TRBJ1-4
V gene: TRBV5-6
D gene: -
clone size: -
CDR3 DNA: TGTGCCAGCAGCTTTCAGGGTGCGGAAAAACTGTTTTTT
CDR3 protein: CASSFQGAEKLFF

J gene: TRBJ1-1
V gene: TRBV25-1
D gene: -
clone size: -
CDR3 DNA: TGTGCCAGCAGTGTAACAGGGAAGGGGCCTCTAGAAGCTTTCTTT
CDR3 protein: CASSVTGKGPLEAFF

J gene: TRBJ2-7
V gene: TRBV19
D gene: -
clone size: few
CDR3 DNA: TGTGCCAGTAGTCCGGGACACCTTTCCTACGAGCAGTACTTC
CDR3 protein: CASSPGHLSYEQYF

J gene: TRBJ1-4
V gene: TRBV18
D gene: -
clone size: once
CDR3 DNA: TGTGCCAGCTCACCGGACCCAAGGGGGAATGAAAAACTGTTTTTT
CDR3 protein: CASSPDPRGNEKLFF

J gene: TRBJ2-2
V gene: TRBV25-1
D gene: -
clone size: once
CDR3 DNA: TGTGCCAGCAGTGAGAGAGCCCACACCGGGGAGCTGTTTTTT
CDR3 protein: CASSERAHTGELFF

J gene: TRBJ1-5
V gene: TRBV4-1
D gene: -
clone size: -
CDR3 DNA: TGCGCCAGCAGCCAAGTATACTCCGGGAGCAATCAGCCCCAGCATTTT
CDR3 protein: CASSQVYSGSNQPQHF

J gene: TRBJ2-1
V gene: TRBV5-6
D gene: -
clone size: once
CDR3 DNA: TGTGCCAGCAGCAGTGTGACAGAAAACTACAATGAGCAGTTCTTC
CDR3 protein: CASSSVTENYNEQFF

J gene: TRBJ1-1
V gene: TRBV30
D gene: -
clone size: -
CDR3 DNA: TGTGCCTGGAGTGTAAACCGCGTGAACACTGAAGCTTTCTTT
CDR3 protein: CAWSVNRVNTEAFF

J gene: TRBJ2-1
V gene: TRBV4-1
D gene: TRBD1
clone size: -
CDR3 DNA: TGCGCCAGCAGCCTTTCCAAGGACAGGGACTACAATGAGCAGTTCTTC
CDR3 protein: CASSLSKDRDYNEQFF

J gene: TRBJ1-1
V gene: TRBV6-1
D gene: -
clone size: -
CDR3 DNA: TGTGCCAGCAGTGAAGCGCCAGCGAACGCTGAAGCTTTCTTT
CDR3 protein: CASSEAPANAEAFF

J gene: TRBJ1-5
V gene: TRBV6-1
D gene: -
clone size: -
CDR3 DNA: TGTGCCAGCAGTGCATTAGGAGTTAGCAATCAGCCCCAGCATTTT
CDR3 protein: CASSALGVSNQPQHF

J gene: TRBJ1-4
V gene: TRBV2
D gene: TRBD1
clone size: -
CDR3 DNA: TGTGCCAGCAGGGACAGGGCCGCAACTAATGAAAAACTGTTTTTT
CDR3 protein: CASRDRAATNEKLFF

J gene: TRBJ1-2
V gene: TRBV29-1
D gene: TRBD1
clone size: few
CDR3 DNA: TGCAGCGTTAAACTAACAGGGGGCTCCCTTGGAGGCTACACCTTC
CDR3 protein: CSVKLTGGSLGGYTF

J gene: TRBJ1-2
V gene: TRBV2
D gene: -
clone size: -
CDR3 DNA: TGTGCCAGCAGGGACACGTCGAACTATGGCTACACCTTC
CDR3 protein: CASRDTSNYGYTF

J gene: TRBJ2-7
V gene: TRBV29-1
D gene: TRBD1
clone size: -
CDR3 DNA: TGCAGCGTGCGTCCGGGACAGGGGGGCTGGGAGCAGTACTTC
CDR3 protein: CSVRPGQGGWEQYF

J gene: TRBJ2-1
V gene: TRBV5-1
D gene: TRBD2
clone size: -
CDR3 DNA: TGCGCCAGCAGCCTATTAAGCGGGGGGGCAGGCAATGAGCAGTTCTTC
CDR3 protein: CASSLLSGGAGNEQFF

J gene: TRBJ1-1
V gene: TRBV18
D gene: TRBD1
clone size: -
CDR3 DNA: TGTGCCAGCTCTATAACAGGGGAACGGGGTGAAGCTTTCTTT
CDR3 protein: CASSITGERGEAFF

J gene: TRBJ2-1
V gene: TRBV4-1
D gene: TRBD2
clone size: once
CDR3 DNA: TGCGCCAGCAGCCAAAGACAAGCCGGGACTAGGGGTGAGCAGTTCTTC
CDR3 protein: CASSQRQAGTRGEQFF

J gene: TRBJ1-4
V gene: TRBV4-1
D gene: -
clone size: few
CDR3 DNA: TGCGCCAGCAGCCTACTAACTACAGGGCCCGGGGAAAAACTGTTTTTT
CDR3 protein: CASSLLTTGPGEKLFF

J gene: TRBJ2-2
V gene: TRBV29-1
D gene: TRBD1
clone size: -
CDR3 DNA: TGCAGCGTTGACCTCCCGGACAGGGGTGACGGGGAGCTGTTTTTT
CDR3 protein: CSVDLPDRGDGELFF

J gene: TRBJ2-3
V gene: TRBV7-9
D gene: TRBD2
clone size: -
CDR3 DNA: TGTGCCATAGCGGGGGGTACAGATACGCAGTATTTT
CDR3 protein: CAIAGGTDTQYF

J gene: TRBJ1-3
V gene: TRBV4-1
D gene: -
clone size: -
CDR3 DNA: TGCGCCAGCAGCCTCGATGGAGGAGAAGGAAACACCATATATTTT
CDR3 protein: CASSLDGGEGNTIYF

J gene: TRBJ2-7
V gene: TRBV28
D gene: -
clone size: -
CDR3 DNA: TGTGCCAGCAGCATAACAGGTGGACCCTACGAGCAGTACTTC
CDR3 protein: CASSITGGPYEQYF

J gene: TRBJ1-1
V gene: TRBV5-6
D gene: -
clone size: -
CDR3 DNA: TGTGCCAGCAGTTCTTGGAGTCAGGGAACATCTGAAGCTTTCTTT
CDR3 protein: CASSSWSQGTSEAFF

J gene: TRBJ1-2
V gene: TRBV19
D gene: -
clone size: -
CDR3 DNA: TGTGCCAGTAGTATACTGCCGGCTAGCGGCTACACCTTC
CDR3 protein: CASSILPASGYTF

J gene: TRBJ1-6
V gene: TRBV9
D gene: -
clone size: -
CDR3 DNA: TGTGCCAGCAGCTTGGGGTCTCCTGCGGGATCACCCCTCCACTTT
CDR3 protein: CASSLGSPAGSPLHF

J gene: TRBJ2-1
V gene: TRBV6-5
D gene: TRBD1
clone size: -
CDR3 DNA: TGTGCCAGCAAACGCCCGGGCAGAACAGGGGGCGGGATGTTCTTC
CDR3 protein: CASKRPGRTGGGMFF

J gene: TRBJ2-7
V gene: TRBV14
D gene: -
clone size: -
CDR3 DNA: TGTGCCAGCAGCCAAATTTTCACTGTCTACGAGCAGTACTTC
CDR3 protein: CASSQIFTVYEQYF

J gene: TRBJ1-5
V gene: TRBV7-9
D gene: -
clone size: -
CDR3 DNA: TGTGCCAGCAGCGCTAGGGCCCGGGAGGGGGTCAATCAGCCCCAGCATTTT
CDR3 protein: CASSARAREGVNQPQHF

J gene: TRBJ2-7
V gene: TRBV15
D gene: TRBD2
clone size: -
CDR3 DNA: TGTGCCACCAGCAGGGAACTAGCGGTCTCCTACGAGCAGTACTTC
CDR3 protein: CATSRELAVSYEQYF

J gene: TRBJ2-5
V gene: TRBV4-1
D gene: TRBD2
clone size: few
CDR3 DNA: TGCGCCAGCAGCCAGACTAGCGGGGGGGCTCAGACCCAGTACTTC
CDR3 protein: CASSQTSGGAQTQYF

J gene: TRBJ1-6
V gene: TRBV12-5
D gene: TRBD1
clone size: -
CDR3 DNA: TGTGCTAGTGGTTTGGTGGGACAGGGGTCCTATAATTCACCCCTCCACTTT
CDR3 protein: CASGLVGQGSYNSPLHF

J gene: TRBJ1-1
V gene: TRBV7-9
D gene: -
clone size: once
CDR3 DNA: TGTGCCAGCAGCTCACAAGACACGCACACTGAAGCTTTCTTT
CDR3 protein: CASSSQDTHTEAFF

J gene: TRBJ1-4
V gene: TRBV10-3
D gene: TRBD1
clone size: -
CDR3 DNA: TGTGCCACCTCAGGGGGAACTAATGAAAAACTGTTTTTT
CDR3 protein: CATSGGTNEKLFF

J gene: TRBJ2-3
V gene: TRBV9
D gene: -
clone size: -
CDR3 DNA: TGTGCCAGCAGCGTAGCGGGACACAGCACAGATACGCAGTATTTT
CDR3 protein: CASSVAGHSTDTQYF

J gene: TRBJ2-6
V gene: TRBV13
D gene: TRBD1
clone size: once
CDR3 DNA: TGTGCCAGCAGCTTACAGGGGGCGCGCAACGTCCTGACTTTC
CDR3 protein: CASSLQGARNVLTF

J gene: TRBJ1-1
V gene: TRBV14
D gene: -
clone size: once
CDR3 DNA: TGTGCCAGCAGCCAAGATTACGGGGGGTTGAACACTGAAGCTTTCTTT
CDR3 protein: CASSQDYGGLNTEAFF

J gene: TRBJ1-1
V gene: TRBV6-1
D gene: TRBD1
clone size: -
CDR3 DNA: TGTGCCAGCAGTGAAAGTGGTCGGTTGGACAGGAGTAGCTCTGAAGCTTTCTTT
CDR3 protein: CASSESGRLDRSSSEAFF

J gene: TRBJ1-2
V gene: TRBV4-3
D gene: TRBD1
clone size: -
CDR3 DNA: TGCGCCAGCAGCCAAGGAGTGATGGGACAGGCTAACTATGGCTACACCTTC
CDR3 protein: CASSQGVMGQANYGYTF

J gene: TRBJ1-5
V gene: TRBV6-6
D gene: -
clone size: -
CDR3 DNA: TGTGCCAGCACCCGGGGGACCGATTATAGCAATCAGCCCCAGCATTTT
CDR3 protein: CASTRGTDYSNQPQHF

J gene: TRBJ2-1
V gene: TRBV11-2
D gene: TRBD1
clone size: -
CDR3 DNA: TGTGCCAGCAGCTTTACAGGGGCTGAGCAGTTCTTC
CDR3 protein: CASSFTGAEQFF

J gene: TRBJ1-6
V gene: TRBV6-5
D gene: -
clone size: -
CDR3 DNA: TGTGCCAGCAGGCCGACAGCGTCCAATTCACCCCTCCACTTT
CDR3 protein: CASRPTASNSPLHF

J gene: TRBJ2-1
V gene: TRBV5-1
D gene: -
clone size: -
CDR3 DNA: TGCGCCAGCAGCTTGCGCGGGTTAGGCGACAATGAGCAGTTCTTC
CDR3 protein: CASSLRGLGDNEQFF